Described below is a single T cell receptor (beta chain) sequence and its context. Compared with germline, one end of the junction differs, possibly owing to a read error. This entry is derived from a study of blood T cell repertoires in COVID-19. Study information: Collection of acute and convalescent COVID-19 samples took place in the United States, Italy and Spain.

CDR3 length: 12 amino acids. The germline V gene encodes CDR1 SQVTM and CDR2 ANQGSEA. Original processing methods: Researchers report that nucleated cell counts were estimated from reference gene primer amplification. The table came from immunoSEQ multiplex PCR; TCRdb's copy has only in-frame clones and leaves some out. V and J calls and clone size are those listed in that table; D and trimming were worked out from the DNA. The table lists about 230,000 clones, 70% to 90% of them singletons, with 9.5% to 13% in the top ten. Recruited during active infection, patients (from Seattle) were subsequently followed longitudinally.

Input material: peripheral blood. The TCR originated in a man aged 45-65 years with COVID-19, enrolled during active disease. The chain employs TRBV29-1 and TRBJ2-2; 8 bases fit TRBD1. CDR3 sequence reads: CSVKDRGGELFF. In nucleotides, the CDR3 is TGCAGCGTTAAAGACAGGGGCGGGGAGCTGTTTTTT.